This entry lists 16 T cell receptor beta chains sequenced from one sample in a study of blood T cell repertoires in COVID-19 (dated by TCRdb to the early 2020s). The method behind the library was the immunoSEQ multiplex PCR assay. This immuneACCESS table, as held by TCRdb, lists in-frame sequences with V and J called but not all clones. Of the missing ones, under half trace to an unresolved V gene in checked studies; the others have no known cause. The sample contains 100,000 or so clones, about three quarters of them found a single time. Roughly 21% of the sample is taken by the ten largest. The sample consisted of peripheral blood. The receptors here all came from a woman aged 70-85 years with acute or convalescent COVID-19.

The gene calls are TRBV28 and TRBJ1-4; 8 positions agree with TRBD1. The CDR3 loop spans 13 amino acids. V shed 6 bases, J shed 7 bases, and the junction held 4 bases outside the gene matches. Per germline, CDR1 MDHEN and CDR2 SYDVKM. In nucleotides, the CDR3 is TGTGCCAGCAGGCGGACAGGGAGTGAAAAACTGTTTTTT. It specifies CASRRTGSEKLFF.

This chain joins TRBV4-3 and TRBJ1-1; D perhaps matches TRBD1 (5 bases). Germline-derived CDR1 and CDR2 are LGHNA and YSLEER. V was shortened by 0 bases and J by 1 base, with 15 bases between the two germline ends. The CDR3 is 17 amino acids. CDR3 region: CASSQDALGRGNTEAFF. The CDR3 DNA follows: TGCGCCAGCAGCCAAGATGCATTGGGGCGAGGGAACACTGAAGCTTTCTTT.

This clone was recorded a few times. This rearrangement joins TRBV6-4 to TRBJ2-3, with 7 bases fitting TRBD2. V was pared by 0 bases and J by 3 bases, with 9 bases of the junction left unmatched. The V gene's germline CDR1 is MRHNA and CDR2 SNTAGT. The CDR3 loop spans 17 amino acids. The CDR3 DNA reads TGTGCCAGCAGTGACTCGAGCTCGGGGGGAAAGACAGATACGCAGTATTTT. Its translation: CASSDSSSGGKTDTQYF.

This sequence joins TRBV10-3 and TRBJ1-2, with unresolved D. CDR3 length: 15 residues. CDR1 and CDR2 (germline): ENHRY, SYGVKD. The V gene lost 3 bases and the J gene lost 4 bases, with 15 bases spanning the gap. CDR3 in DNA: TGTGCCATCAGTGATGTTGGGCAGAACCTCTATGGCTACACCTTC. As protein: CAISDVGQNLYGYTF.

The rearrangement uses TRBV5-5 and TRBJ2-7, with a weak D call TRBD1 (6 bases). Germline values: CDR1 SGHKS, CDR2 YYEKEE (reference sequence). The germline V and J ends were trimmed by 3 bases and 4 bases, with 11 bases remaining between them. The CDR3 has 13 amino acids. In DNA form, the CDR3 reads TGTGCCAGCAGCTCCACAGGGTTTTACGAGCAGTACTTC. Amino acid sequence: CASSSTGFYEQYF.

The chain combines TRBV2 with TRBJ1-5, with a tentative D call TRBD1 (5 bases). Trimming cost V 6 bases and J 4 bases, with 7 bases left between them. Germline V gives CDR1 SNHLY, CDR2 FYNNEI. The CDR3 contains 12 residues. The CDR3 DNA sequence: TGTGCCAGCAGGACAGATAATCAGCCCCAGCATTTT. This gives the protein CASRTDNQPQHF.

On this clone: The junction departs from the called germline gene at one end, perhaps through a read error. The sample has other DNA sequences that encode this CDR3 too. This chain connects TRBV5-1 to TRBJ1-1; 9 bases agree with TRBD1. CDR1 and CDR2 from the germline V gene are SGHRS and YFSETQ. This CDR3 is 17 amino acids long. CDR3 DNA: TGCGCCAGTAGCTTGGGTCCTAGACAGGGGGGGAACACTGAAGCTTTCTTT. This translates into CASSLGPRQGGNTEAFF. Full variable domain (remainder filled in from reference TRBV5-1 and TRBJ1-1): KAGVTQTPRYLIKTRGQQVTLSCSPISGHRSVSWYQQTPGQGLQFLFEYFSETQRNKGNFPGRFSGRQFSNSRSEMNVSTLELGDSALYLCASSLGPRQGGNTEAFFGQGTRLTVV.

This chain joins TRBV28 and TRBJ1-1; perhaps TRBD1 as D (5 bases). This CDR3 contains 16 residues. Trimming left V 4 bases short and J 4 bases short, with 19 bases between. The germline V gene encodes CDR1 MDHEN and CDR2 SYDVKM. The CDR3 DNA reads TGTGCCAGCAGTTACCCCGCCGTGACAGTAACCACTGAAGCTTTCTTT. Its protein is CASSYPAVTVTTEAFF.

This chain connects TRBV28 to TRBJ1-3; maybe TRBD1 (5 bases). The CDR3 runs to 15 residues. Germline CDR1 is MDHEN and CDR2 is SYDVKM. The V and J ends lost 2 bases and 4 bases respectively, with 12 bases between them. CDR3: CASSLNVRAGNTIYF. The CDR3 DNA sequence: TGTGCCAGCAGTTTAAACGTCAGGGCAGGAAACACCATATATTTT.

Many counts were recorded for this clone. The chain has TRBV28 and TRBJ1-5, with D possibly TRBD1 on 5 matching bases. Trimming removed 3 bases from V and 7 bases from J, with 22 bases in between. This CDR3 has 17 residues. CDR1 is MDHEN, CDR2 SYDVKM, per germline. The CDR3 loop reads CASSFPAGRGKGQPQHF. CDR3 nucleotides: TGTGCCAGCAGTTTCCCCGCCGGGCGGGGAAAGGGGCAGCCCCAGCATTTT. Variable domain in full (rest from reference TRBV28 and TRBJ1-5): DVKVTQSSRYLVKRTGEKVFLECVQDMDHENMFWYRQDPGLGLRLIYFSYDVKMKEKGDIPEGYSVSREKKERFSLILESASTNQTSMYLCASSFPAGRGKGQPQHFGDGTRLSIL.

The chain joins TRBV20-1 to TRBJ1-1; D is perhaps TRBD1 (5 bases). CDR3 length: 15 residues. V shed 3 bases and J shed 1 base, with 15 bases lying between them. Germline assignment: CDR1 DFQATT and CDR2 SNEGSKA (reference sequence). The CDR3 reads CSASWARVGNTEAFF. The CDR3 DNA follows: TGCAGTGCTAGTTGGGCCAGGGTTGGGAACACTGAAGCTTTCTTT.

V and J are TRBV19 and TRBJ1-1, with D tentatively TRBD1 (6 bases). The CDR3 sequence is 15 residues long. Trimming pared 6 bases from V and 0 bases from J, leaving 14 bases between. The germline V gene encodes CDR1 LNHDA and CDR2 SQIVND (reference sequence). The CDR3 loop is CASSRTDSMNTEAFF. CDR3 bases: TGTGCCAGTAGCCGTACGGACAGTATGAACACTGAAGCTTTCTTT.

The genes are TRBV18 and TRBJ1-5, with a possible D match to TRBD1 (6 bases). This CDR3 region has 14 residues. V gave up 2 bases and J gave up 6 bases, with 11 bases separating them. Per germline, CDR1 KGHSH and CDR2 LQKENI. The CDR3 protein is CASSPNQGSQPQHF. The CDR3 nucleotides read TGTGCCAGCTCACCAAACCAGGGGAGTCAGCCCCAGCATTTT.

V and J are TRBV14 and TRBJ1-4; D gene uncertain. Trimming stripped 1 base from V and 7 bases from J, with 13 bases between. Per germline, CDR1 SGHDN and CDR2 FVKESK. This CDR3 spans 15 amino acids. CDR3 DNA sequence: TGTGCCAGCAGCCAAGGGGCACTAGTCGGTGAAAAACTGTTTTTT. This sequence encodes CASSQGALVGEKLFF.

V is TRBV29-1 and J is TRBJ2-1; 15 bases are shared with TRBD2. After removal of 6 bases from V and 6 bases from J, the junction contained 9 bases not matched to a gene. CDR1 and CDR2 from the germline V gene are SQVTM and ANQGSEA. The CDR3 spans 16 residues. The CDR3 here is CSVGLAGGPLSNEQFF. Written as DNA, the CDR3 is TGCAGCGTCGGACTAGCGGGGGGGCCTTTAAGCAATGAGCAGTTCTTC.

As for this clone: This sample includes further DNA sequences coding for the same CDR3. The V gene is TRBV28, the J gene TRBJ1-5; D unresolved. The germline V gene has CDR1 MDHEN and CDR2 SYDVKM. Trimming left V 5 bases short and J 5 bases short, with 4 bases between. The CDR3 has 11 amino acids. CDR3 sequence (DNA): TGTGCCAGCAGTCGAGATCAGCCCCAGCATTTT. This gives the protein CASSRDQPQHF.